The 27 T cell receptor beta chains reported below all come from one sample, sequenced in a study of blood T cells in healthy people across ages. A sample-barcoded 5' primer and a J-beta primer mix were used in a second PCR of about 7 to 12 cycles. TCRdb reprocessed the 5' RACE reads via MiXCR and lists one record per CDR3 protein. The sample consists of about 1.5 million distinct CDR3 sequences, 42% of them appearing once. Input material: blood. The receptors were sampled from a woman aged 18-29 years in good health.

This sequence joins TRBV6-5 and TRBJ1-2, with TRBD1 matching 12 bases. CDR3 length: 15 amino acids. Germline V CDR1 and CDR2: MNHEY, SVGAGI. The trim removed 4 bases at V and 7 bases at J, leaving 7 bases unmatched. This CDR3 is CASSSMRDRGRGYTF. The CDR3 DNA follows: TGTGCCAGCAGTTCGATGCGGGACAGGGGGCGTGGCTACACCTTC.

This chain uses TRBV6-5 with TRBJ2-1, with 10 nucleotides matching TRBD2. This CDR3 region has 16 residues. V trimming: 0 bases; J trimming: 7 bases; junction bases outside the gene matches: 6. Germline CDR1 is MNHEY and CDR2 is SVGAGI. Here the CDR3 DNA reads TGTGCCAGCAGTTACTCGGGGACTAGCGTATCAAATGAGCAGTTCTTC. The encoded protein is CASSYSGTSVSNEQFF.

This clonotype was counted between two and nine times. The CDR3 DNA follows: TGTGCCAGCAGCGTAGCGTCAGGGCCCTTCTACGAGCAGTACTTC. It yields the protein CASSVASGPFYEQYF. The rearrangement links TRBV9 to TRBJ2-7; D might be TRBD1 (5 bases). Germline V gives CDR1 SGDLS, CDR2 YYNGEE. The CDR3 has 15 residues. V lost 0 bases and J 3 bases, leaving 13 bases between the germline ends. Together with reference TRBV9 and TRBJ2-7, the CDR3 gives the full variable domain: DSGVTQTPKHLITATGQRVTLRCSPRSGDLSVYWYQQSLDQGLQFLIQYYNGEERAKGNILERFSAQQFPDLHSELNLSSLELGDSALYFCASSVASGPFYEQYFGPGTRLTVT.

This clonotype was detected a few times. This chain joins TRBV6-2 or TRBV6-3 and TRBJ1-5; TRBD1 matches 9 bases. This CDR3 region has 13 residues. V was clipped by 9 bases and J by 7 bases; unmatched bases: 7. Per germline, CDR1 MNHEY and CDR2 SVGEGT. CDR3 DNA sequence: TGTGCCAGTGAGGGACAGGGAAACCAGCCCCAGCATTTT. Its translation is CASEGQGNQPQHF.

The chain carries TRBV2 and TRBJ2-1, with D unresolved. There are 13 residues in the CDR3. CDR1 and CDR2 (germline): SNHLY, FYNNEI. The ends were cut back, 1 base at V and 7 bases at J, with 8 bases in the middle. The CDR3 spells CASSEVLQNEQFF. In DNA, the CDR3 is TGTGCCAGCAGTGAAGTTCTACAGAATGAGCAGTTCTTC.

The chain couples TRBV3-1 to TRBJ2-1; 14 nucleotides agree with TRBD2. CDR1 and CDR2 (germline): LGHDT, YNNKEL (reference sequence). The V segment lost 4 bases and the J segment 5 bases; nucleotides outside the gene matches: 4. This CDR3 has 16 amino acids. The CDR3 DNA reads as TGTGCCAGCAGCCGGGGACTAGCGGGGGCAAACAATGAGCAGTTCTTC. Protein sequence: CASSRGLAGANNEQFF.

CDR3 bases: TGCGCCAGCAGCCGACATGGGAACACTGAAGCTTTCTTT. It translates to CASSRHGNTEAFF. The chain has TRBV4-1 and TRBJ1-1; D ambiguous. The CDR3 covers 13 residues. The germline V gene has CDR1 MGHRA and CDR2 YSYEKL. Trimming took off 4 bases at V and 1 base at J, with 7 bases between the two ends.

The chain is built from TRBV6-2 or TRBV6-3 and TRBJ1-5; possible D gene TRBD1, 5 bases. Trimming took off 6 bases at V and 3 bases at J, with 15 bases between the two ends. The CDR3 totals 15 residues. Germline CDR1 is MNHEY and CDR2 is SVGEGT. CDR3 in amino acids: CASSPGGVYNQPQHF. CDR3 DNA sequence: TGTGCCAGCAGCCCAGGAGGGGTCTACAATCAGCCCCAGCATTTT.

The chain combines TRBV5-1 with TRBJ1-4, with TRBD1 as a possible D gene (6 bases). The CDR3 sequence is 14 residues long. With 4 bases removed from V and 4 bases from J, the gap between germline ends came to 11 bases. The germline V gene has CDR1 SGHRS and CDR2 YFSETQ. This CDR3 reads CASSAGQFNEKLFF. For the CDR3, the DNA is TGCGCCAGCAGCGCCGGACAGTTTAATGAAAAACTGTTTTTT.

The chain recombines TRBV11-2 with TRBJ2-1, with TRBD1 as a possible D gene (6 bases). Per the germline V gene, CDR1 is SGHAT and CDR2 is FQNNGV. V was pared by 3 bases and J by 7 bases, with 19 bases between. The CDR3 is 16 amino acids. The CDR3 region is CASSFLSQGLENEQFF. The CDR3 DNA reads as TGTGCCAGCAGCTTCCTTTCACAGGGATTGGAAAATGAGCAGTTCTTC.

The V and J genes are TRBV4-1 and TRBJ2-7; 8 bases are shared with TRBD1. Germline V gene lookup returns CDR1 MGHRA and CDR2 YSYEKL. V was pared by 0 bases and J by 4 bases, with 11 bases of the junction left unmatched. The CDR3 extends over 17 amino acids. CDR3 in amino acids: CASSQDLPSRGLYEQYF. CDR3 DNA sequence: TGCGCCAGCAGCCAAGATCTTCCAAGCAGGGGGCTATACGAGCAGTACTTC.

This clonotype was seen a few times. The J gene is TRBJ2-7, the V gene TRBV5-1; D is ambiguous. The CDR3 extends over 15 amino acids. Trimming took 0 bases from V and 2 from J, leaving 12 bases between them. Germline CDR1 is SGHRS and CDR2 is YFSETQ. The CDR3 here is CASSLEGRTTYEQYF. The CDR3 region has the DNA TGCGCCAGCAGCTTGGAGGGCAGGACGACCTACGAGCAGTACTTC.

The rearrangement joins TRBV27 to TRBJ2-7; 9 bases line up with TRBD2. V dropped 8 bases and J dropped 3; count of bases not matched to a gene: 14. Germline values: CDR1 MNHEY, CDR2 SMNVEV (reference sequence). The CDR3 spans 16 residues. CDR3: CASRKLSGSTLYEQYF. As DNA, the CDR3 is TGTGCCAGCCGAAAGCTTAGCGGGAGCACTCTCTACGAGCAGTACTTC.

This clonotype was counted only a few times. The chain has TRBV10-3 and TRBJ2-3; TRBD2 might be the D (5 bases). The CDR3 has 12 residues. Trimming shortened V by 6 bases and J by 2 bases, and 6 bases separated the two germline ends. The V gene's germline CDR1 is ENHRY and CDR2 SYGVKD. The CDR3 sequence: CAISGDTDTQYF. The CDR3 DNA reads TGTGCCATCAGCGGGGACACAGATACGCAGTATTTT.

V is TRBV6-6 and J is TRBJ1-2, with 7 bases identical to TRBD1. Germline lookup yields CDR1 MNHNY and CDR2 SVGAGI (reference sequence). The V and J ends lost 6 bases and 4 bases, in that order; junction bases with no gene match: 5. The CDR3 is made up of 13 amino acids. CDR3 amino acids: CASRARGGYGYTF. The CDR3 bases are TGTGCCAGCAGGGCCAGGGGGGGCTATGGCTACACCTTC.

The DNA for the CDR3 is TGTGCCAGCAGTGATAGGGCAGGGGGTTTCAATCAGCCCCAGCATTTT. Encoded protein: CASSDRAGGFNQPQHF. V usage is TRBV2 and J usage is TRBJ1-5, with 7 bases fitting TRBD1. Germline V gene data show CDR1 as SNHLY and CDR2 as FYNNEI. The CDR3 extends over 16 amino acids. V gave up 3 bases and J gave up 3 bases; unmatched junction bases: 8.

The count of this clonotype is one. CDR3 DNA: TGCGCCAGCAGGGTACGCGGTAGCACAGATACGCAGTATTTT. Protein product: CASRVRGSTDTQYF. The rearrangement uses TRBV5-1 and TRBJ2-3; D is ambiguous. Trimming left V 5 bases short and J 0 bases short, with 10 bases between. Germline CDR1 is SGHRS and CDR2 is YFSETQ. CDR3 length: 14 amino acids.

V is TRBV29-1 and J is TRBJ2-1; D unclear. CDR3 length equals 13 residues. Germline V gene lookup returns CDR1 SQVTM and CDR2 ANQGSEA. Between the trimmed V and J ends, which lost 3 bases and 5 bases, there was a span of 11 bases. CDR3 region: CSVDRRFNNEQFF. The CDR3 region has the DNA TGCAGCGTTGACCGCAGGTTTAACAATGAGCAGTTCTTC.

The DNA of the CDR3 is TGTGCCAGCAGCCGACCGGCCGGGGGACTCTCCTACGAGCAGTACTTC. This gives the protein CASSRPAGGLSYEQYF. The genes are TRBV7-2 and TRBJ2-7; D possibly corresponds to TRBD2 (6 bases). V shed 5 bases and J shed 0 bases, with 17 bases lying between them. The CDR3 is made up of 16 amino acids. The germline V gene has CDR1 SGHTA and CDR2 FQGNSA.

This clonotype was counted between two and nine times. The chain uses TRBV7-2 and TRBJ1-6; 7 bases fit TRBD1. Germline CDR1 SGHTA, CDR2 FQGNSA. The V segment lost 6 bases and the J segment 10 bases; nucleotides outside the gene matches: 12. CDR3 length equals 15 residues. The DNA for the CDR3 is TGTGCCAGCAGAAAGTCGACAGGGCAGGGATCACCCCTCCACTTT. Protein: CASRKSTGQGSPLHF.

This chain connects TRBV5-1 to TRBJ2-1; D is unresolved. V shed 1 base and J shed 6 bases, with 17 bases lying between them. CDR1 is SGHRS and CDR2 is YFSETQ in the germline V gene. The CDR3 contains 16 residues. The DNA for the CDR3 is TGCGCCAGCAGCTTGTCGGCGCAGTCCCAGGCCAATGAGCAGTTCTTC. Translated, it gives CASSLSAQSQANEQFF.

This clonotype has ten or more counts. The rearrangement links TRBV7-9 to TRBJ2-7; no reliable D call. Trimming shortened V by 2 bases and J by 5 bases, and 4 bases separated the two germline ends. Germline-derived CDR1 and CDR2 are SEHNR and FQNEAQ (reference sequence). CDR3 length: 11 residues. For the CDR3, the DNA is TGTGCCAGCAGCTTAATTGACGAGCAGTACTTC. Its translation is CASSLIDEQYF. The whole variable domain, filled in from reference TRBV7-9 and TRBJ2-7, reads DTGVSQNPRHKITKRGQNVTFRCDPISEHNRLYWYRQTLGQGPEFLTYFQNEAQLEKSRLLSDRFSAERPKGSFSTLEIQRTEQGDSAMYLCASSLIDEQYFGPGTRLTVT.

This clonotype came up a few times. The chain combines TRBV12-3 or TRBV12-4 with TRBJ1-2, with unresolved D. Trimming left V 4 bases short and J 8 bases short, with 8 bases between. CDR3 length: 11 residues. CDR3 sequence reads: CASSSLWGYTF. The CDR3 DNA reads TGTGCCAGCAGTTCACTATGGGGCTACACCTTC.

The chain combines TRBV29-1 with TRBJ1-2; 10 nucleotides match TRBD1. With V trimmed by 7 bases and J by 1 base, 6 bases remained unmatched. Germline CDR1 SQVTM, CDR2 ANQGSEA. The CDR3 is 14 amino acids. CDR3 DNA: TGCAGCGCCGGGGACAGGGGCATTAACTATGGCTACACCTTC. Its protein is CSAGDRGINYGYTF.

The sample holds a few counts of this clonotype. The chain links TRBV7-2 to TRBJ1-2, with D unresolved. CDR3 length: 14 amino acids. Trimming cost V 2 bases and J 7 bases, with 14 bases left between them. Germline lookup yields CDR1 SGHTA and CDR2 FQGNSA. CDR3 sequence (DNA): TGTGCCAGCAGCTTATTAGTAGGGATCTCTGGCTACACCTTC. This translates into CASSLLVGISGYTF.

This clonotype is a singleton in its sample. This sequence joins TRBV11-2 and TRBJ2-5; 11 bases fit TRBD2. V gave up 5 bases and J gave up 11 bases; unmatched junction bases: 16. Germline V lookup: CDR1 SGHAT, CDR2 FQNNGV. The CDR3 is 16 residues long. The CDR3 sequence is CASSLLAGGHSNEQYF. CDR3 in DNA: TGTGCCAGCAGCCTGCTAGCGGGGGGCCACTCCAATGAGCAGTACTTC.

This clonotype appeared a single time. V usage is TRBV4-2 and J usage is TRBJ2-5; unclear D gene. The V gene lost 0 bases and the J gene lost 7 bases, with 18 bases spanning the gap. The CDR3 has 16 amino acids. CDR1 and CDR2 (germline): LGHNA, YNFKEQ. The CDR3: CASSQDTVAPRSTQYF. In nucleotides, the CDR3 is TGTGCCAGCAGCCAAGATACCGTTGCCCCAAGATCGACCCAGTACTTC.